This T cell receptor beta chain originates from a study of T cells after yellow fever vaccination (dated by TCRdb to between 2018 and 2021). Background on the whole study: The SMART-Seq v4 Ultra Low Input RNA kit was used to prepare libraries from fractions with low cell numbers. To track T-cell clones before and after primary and booster YFV17D yellow fever vaccination, bulk TCR alpha and beta repertoires were sequenced longitudinally. Two healthy male donors made up the cohort, one aged 18 to 30 years and the other aged 30 to 40 years. Blood was drawn at multiple timepoints before and after primary and secondary immunization, with bulk PBMC replicates and cell subsets isolated. Points the paper makes about the study in general: After the booster, most clones that had expanded after primary vaccination were detected again (around 95% of CD4 and more than 80% of CD8), suggesting broad maintenance of memory. FACS-sorted repertoires could contain abundant contaminating clonotypes from the bulk population, so computational filtering was required. Because the study included only a couple of donors, the extent to which the findings can be generalized is limited. Compared with the primary T-cell response, the secondary T-cell response was weaker but faster, peaking on day 5 rather than day 15. A small share of clonotypes occurred in both CD4 and CD8 compartments, likely arising from convergent recombination.

Synthesis of TCR cDNA relied on 5'RACE template switching, a step that introduced a universal primer site along with unique molecular identifiers. Priming of cDNA synthesis was performed from both the TCR alpha and TCR beta constant segments. Two PCR steps were used to amplify libraries, with sample barcodes and sequencing adapters being added in the second step. Sequencing of the libraries was done on either Illumina HiSeq 2500 (2x100 bp) or NovaSeq (2x150 bp). Per the original workflow: Reads were demultiplexed and collapsed into UMI consensus sequences with MIGEC, and V(D)J alignment was performed with MiXCR. Vaccine-responding clonotypes were identified with edgeR using replicate PBMC samples, with FDR below 0.01 and a log2 fold change above 5 up to day 15 being required. Each bulk clonotype was labeled CD4 or CD8 based on which sequenced repertoire, CD4 or CD8, contained the clonotype at higher abundance. TCRdb reran the public reads through fastp at Q25 and MiXCR, keeping productive beta chains. Duplicate CDR3 protein sequences are folded into a single record with the most common DNA and genes. These V and J calls rely on TCRdb rather than the paper's analysis. The sample table records around 400,000 distinct CDR3 sequences; around a tenth of these occur just once. The ten largest clonotypes hold less than 20% of the sample.

Points on this clonotype: Its binding antigen is unknown. No per-base quality is available; no much larger clone lies one base away.

The trim is 7 bases for V and 1 base for J, with a gap of 10 bases between the germline ends. Measured from the cysteine to the phenylalanine, the CDR3 is 13 residues long. Just the 39-base CDR3 DNA is kept, in frame starting at base 1. From a lookup of the germline V gene (reference sequence), CDR1 and CDR2 are MNHNY and SVGAGI. According to the study, the label for this sample's treatment or condition signals: live attenuated yellow fever vaccine strain. At every blood-draw timepoint, two biological replicates of bulk PBMCs were collected. A standard Ficoll-Paque protocol was used to isolate PBMCs from peripheral blood. TriZol was used to extract RNA from bulk PBMCs, CD4 and CD8 fractions, and dextramer-positive and dextramer-negative fractions.

The clonotype originates from a man younger than 30 who received the YFV17D yellow fever vaccine. Source: PBMCs, taken on the day of the first yellow fever vaccination. Recombination linked TRBV6-6 to TRBJ1-1; TRBD1 could be the D gene, as 6 bases match. The DNA reads TGTGCCAGCACCGCACAGGGGAACACTGAAGCTTTCTTT. It specifies CASTAQGNTEAFF.